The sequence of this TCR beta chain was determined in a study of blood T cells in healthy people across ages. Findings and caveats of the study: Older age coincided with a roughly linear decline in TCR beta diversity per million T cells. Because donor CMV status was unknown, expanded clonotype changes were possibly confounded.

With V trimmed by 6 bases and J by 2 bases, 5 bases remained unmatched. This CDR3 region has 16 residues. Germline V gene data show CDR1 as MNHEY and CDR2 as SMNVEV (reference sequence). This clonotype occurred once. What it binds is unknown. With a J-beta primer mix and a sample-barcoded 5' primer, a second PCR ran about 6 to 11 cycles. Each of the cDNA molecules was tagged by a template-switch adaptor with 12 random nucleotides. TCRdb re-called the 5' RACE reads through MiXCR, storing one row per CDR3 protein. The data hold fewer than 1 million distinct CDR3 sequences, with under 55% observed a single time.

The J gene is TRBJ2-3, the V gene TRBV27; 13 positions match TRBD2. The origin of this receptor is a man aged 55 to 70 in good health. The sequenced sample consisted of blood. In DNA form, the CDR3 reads TGTGCCAGCAGAGGGACTAGCGGGGTACCCACAGATACGCAGTATTTT. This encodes CASRGTSGVPTDTQYF.